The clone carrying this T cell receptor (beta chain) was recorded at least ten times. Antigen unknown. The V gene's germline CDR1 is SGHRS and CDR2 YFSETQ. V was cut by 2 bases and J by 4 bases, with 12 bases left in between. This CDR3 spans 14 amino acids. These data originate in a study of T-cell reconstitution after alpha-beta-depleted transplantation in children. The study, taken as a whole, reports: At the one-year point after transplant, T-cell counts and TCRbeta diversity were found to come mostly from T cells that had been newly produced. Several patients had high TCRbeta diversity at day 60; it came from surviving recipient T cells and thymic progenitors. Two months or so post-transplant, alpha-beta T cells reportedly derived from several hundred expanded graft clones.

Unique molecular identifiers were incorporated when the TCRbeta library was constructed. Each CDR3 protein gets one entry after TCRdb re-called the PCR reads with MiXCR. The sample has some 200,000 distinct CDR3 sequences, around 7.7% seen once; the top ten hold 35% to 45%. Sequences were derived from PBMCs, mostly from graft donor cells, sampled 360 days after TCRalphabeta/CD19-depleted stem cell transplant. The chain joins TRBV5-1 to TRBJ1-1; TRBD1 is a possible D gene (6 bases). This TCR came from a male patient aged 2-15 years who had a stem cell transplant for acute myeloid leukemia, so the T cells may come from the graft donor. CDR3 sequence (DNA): TGCGCCAGCAGCTTACTCCAGGGGTCCACTGAAGCTTTCTTT. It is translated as CASSLLQGSTEAFF.